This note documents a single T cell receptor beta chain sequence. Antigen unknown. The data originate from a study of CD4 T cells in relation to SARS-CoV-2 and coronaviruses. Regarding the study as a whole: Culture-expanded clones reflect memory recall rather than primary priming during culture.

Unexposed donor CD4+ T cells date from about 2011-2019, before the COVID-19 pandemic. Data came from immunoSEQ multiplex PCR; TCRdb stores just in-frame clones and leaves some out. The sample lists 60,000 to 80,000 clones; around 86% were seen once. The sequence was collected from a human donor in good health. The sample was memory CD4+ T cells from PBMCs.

In nucleotides, the CDR3 is TGTGCCAGCAGGCGGGACAGTACTAACTATGGCTACACCTTC. Residues: CASRRDSTNYGYTF. The chain is built from TRBV2 and TRBJ1-2; the match to TRBD1 covers 7 bases. The germline V gene encodes CDR1 SNHLY and CDR2 FYNNEI. Losses at the gene ends were 6 bases for V and 0 bases for J; bases not matched to a gene: 4. The CDR3 sequence is 14 residues long. The complete variable domain, with remaining parts taken from reference TRBV2 and TRBJ1-2, reads EPEVTQTPSHQVTQMGQEVILRCVPISNHLYFYWYRQILGQKVEFLVSFYNNEISEKSEIFDDQFSVERPDGSNFTLKIRSTKLEDSAMYFCASRRDSTNYGYTFGSGTRLTVV.